Detailed here is one T cell receptor beta chain. Its specificity is unknown. The source of the sample is a study of radiation and T cells in renal cell carcinoma. Per the germline V gene, CDR1 is MDHEN and CDR2 is SYDVKM. Trimming removed 7 bases from V and 5 bases from J; junction bases left unmatched: 7. This CDR3 has 13 residues. Study-wide findings and caveats: Baseline intratumoral clonotype presence is unknown without pretreatment biopsies. In blood, top tumor clones expanded by 2 weeks, shrinking by 4.

Time point given: baseline pretreatment blood. Treatment denoted: 15 Gy SBRT to primary tumor, nephrectomy 4 weeks later. The patient's renal cell carcinoma had clear cell pathology. TCRdb's copy holds only in-frame clones and misses some; the assay was immunoSEQ multiplex PCR. The sample carries tens of thousands of clones, 82% recorded once. The sequencing here drew on blood, taken from a patient whose treatment included radiotherapy and nephrectomy. The chain has TRBV28 and TRBJ2-7, with 8 bases fitting TRBD1. This TCR came from a man aged 60 to 75 with renal cell carcinoma. The CDR3 reads CASIAGGANEQYF. The CDR3 bases are TGTGCCAGCATCGCAGGGGGCGCCAACGAGCAGTACTTC.